Following are 31 T cell receptor beta chains from one sample sequenced in a study of response to subunit inactivated influenza vaccine. TCRdb reprocessed the RT-PCR reads via MiXCR and lists one record per CDR3 protein. Of about 190,000 distinct CDR3 sequences listed, 13% to 15% are singletons. This sample comprised CD8+ T cells sorted from PBMCs, obtained more than 4 days after vaccination. The receptors originated from a man aged 50-59 years who received an inactivated influenza vaccine.

The chain has TRBV2 and TRBJ2-1; the match to TRBD2 covers 8 bases. Germline assignment: CDR1 SNHLY and CDR2 FYNNEI. V lost 5 bases, J lost 9 bases, and 12 bases stayed unmatched. This CDR3 is built from 15 residues. CDR3 loop: CASSHPRGGRSEQFF. CDR3 nucleotide sequence: TGTGCCAGCAGTCACCCCCGGGGGGGCCGGAGTGAGCAGTTCTTC.

V is TRBV6-2 or TRBV6-3 and J is TRBJ2-7; possible D gene TRBD2, 6 bases. CDR1 MNHEY and CDR2 SVGEGT come from the germline V gene. CDR3 length: 12 residues. Trimming pared 6 bases from V and 6 bases from J, leaving 12 bases between. Written as DNA, the CDR3 is TGTGCCAGCAGCTCCACTAGCTTCGAGCAGTACTTC. Translation gives CASSSTSFEQYF.

The genes are TRBV9 and TRBJ1-1; tentative D call: TRBD1 (6 bases). Per the germline V gene, CDR1 is SGDLS and CDR2 is YYNGEE. Trimming shortened V by 3 bases and J by 0 bases, and 9 bases separated the two germline ends. The length of the CDR3 is 14 residues. This CDR3 is CASSEGTLNTEAFF. CDR3 in DNA: TGTGCCAGCAGCGAGGGGACACTGAACACTGAAGCTTTCTTT.

This rearrangement joins TRBV6-1 to TRBJ1-1; D is possibly TRBD1 (6 bases). The CDR3 length is 12 residues. Germline values: CDR1 MNHNS, CDR2 SASEGT. The ends were cut back, 6 bases at V and 8 bases at J, with 13 bases in the middle. CDR3 region: CASSETGPEAFF. The CDR3 bases are TGTGCCAGCAGCGAAACAGGGCCCGAAGCTTTCTTT.

The chain uses TRBV6-1 and TRBJ2-5; 8 bases match TRBD1. The CDR3 contains 15 residues. After removal of 6 bases from V and 5 bases from J, the junction contained 11 bases not matched to a gene. The V gene's germline CDR1 is MNHNS and CDR2 SASEGT. CDR3 in amino acids: CASRSPGGVWETQYF. CDR3 DNA: TGTGCCAGCAGATCCCCAGGGGGCGTCTGGGAGACCCAGTACTTC.

This clonotype was found a few times. DNA for the CDR3: TGTGCCAGCAGCAGGGGGCAAGCCGGGGAGCTGTTTTTT. Translated, it gives CASSRGQAGELFF. This chain uses TRBV11-2 with TRBJ2-2, with 7 bases that match TRBD1. The CDR3 extends over 13 amino acids. The V gene end was trimmed by 5 bases and the J gene end by 6 bases; junction bases not matched to a gene: 3. CDR1 and CDR2 from the germline V gene are SGHAT and FQNNGV.

The sample holds many counts of this clonotype. The chain combines TRBV24-1 with TRBJ2-1, with 12 bases fitting TRBD2. CDR1 and CDR2 from the germline V gene are KGHDR and SFDVKD. This CDR3 comprises 16 residues. The V gene end was trimmed by 5 bases and the J gene end by 7 bases; junction bases not matched to a gene: 8. The CDR3 sequence: CATSALGLAGRNEQFF. The CDR3 coding sequence is TGTGCCACCAGTGCCCTCGGACTAGCGGGAAGGAATGAGCAGTTCTTC.

V and J are TRBV3-1 and TRBJ2-5; possibly TRBD1 for D (6 bases). Trimming took 1 base from V and 1 from J, leaving 16 bases between them. Germline lookup yields CDR1 LGHDT and CDR2 YNNKEL (reference sequence). This CDR3 is 17 amino acids long. The CDR3 DNA reads TGTGCCAGCAGCCAAGGGTCCCCTGCAGGGGCCCAAGAGACCCAGTACTTC. Its translation: CASSQGSPAGAQETQYF.

The chain recombines TRBV6-1 with TRBJ1-1; D unclear. CDR3 size: 11 residues. V was pared by 3 bases and J by 1 base, with 0 bases between. Germline V gene lookup returns CDR1 MNHNS and CDR2 SASEGT. This CDR3 is CASSENTEAFF. The CDR3 DNA follows: TGTGCCAGCAGTGAGAACACTGAAGCTTTCTTT.

This clonotype was seen a handful of times. The chain's CDR3 is CASSRGTADQTKNIQYF. CDR3 nucleotides: TGTGCCAGCAGCCGCGGGACAGCCGACCAGACCAAAAACATTCAGTACTTC. The chain links TRBV5-8 to TRBJ2-4; D possibly corresponds to TRBD1 (7 bases). Germline loops: CDR1 SGHTS, CDR2 YDEGEE. With 4 bases removed from V and 2 bases from J, the gap between germline ends came to 19 bases. The CDR3 covers 17 residues.

V is TRBV10-3 and J is TRBJ1-5, with unresolved D. Trimming pared 3 bases from V and 2 bases from J, leaving 8 bases between. This CDR3 has 14 amino acids. The germline CDR1 and CDR2 sequences are ENHRY and SYGVKD. This CDR3 is CAISDGRRNQPQHF. CDR3 DNA sequence: TGTGCCATCAGTGATGGTCGACGCAATCAGCCCCAGCATTTT.

This clonotype was seen ten or more times. This CDR3 reads CASSLQGSSSGNTIYF. The CDR3 DNA sequence: TGTGCCAGCAGCTTACAGGGGTCGAGCTCTGGAAACACCATATATTTT. The V gene is TRBV7-9, the J gene TRBJ1-3, with D possibly matching TRBD1 (6 bases). CDR3 size: 16 residues. The germline V and J ends were trimmed by 2 bases and 0 bases, with 11 bases remaining between them. Germline V gene lookup returns CDR1 SEHNR and CDR2 FQNEAQ (reference sequence).

J is TRBJ2-3 and V is TRBV6-1; TRBD2 matches at 9 bases. Trimming removed 6 bases from V and 6 bases from J; junction bases left unmatched: 13. Germline CDR1 and CDR2: MNHNS and SASEGT. The CDR3 runs 16 residues. The CDR3 protein is CASSPDIAGVRDTQYF. Written as DNA, the CDR3 is TGTGCCAGCAGCCCCGATATAGCGGGAGTAAGGGATACGCAGTATTTT.

The V gene is TRBV20-1, the J gene TRBJ1-2, with 7 bases fitting TRBD1. Germline trimming cut 5 bases from V and 4 bases from J; bases unmatched to any gene: 10. CDR3 length: 14 residues. The V gene's germline CDR1 is DFQATT and CDR2 SNEGSKA (reference sequence). CDR3 coding DNA: TGCAGTGCTGCACAGGGGCCAGGAATCTATGGCTACACCTTC. It encodes CSAAQGPGIYGYTF.

This CDR3 reads CASSQTMMDEKLFF. CDR3 nucleotide sequence: TGTGCCAGCAGCCAGACGATGATGGATGAAAAACTGTTTTTT. The chain recombines TRBV7-9 with TRBJ1-4; D is undetermined. This CDR3 is 14 amino acids long. Germline V gives CDR1 SEHNR, CDR2 FQNEAQ (reference sequence). Trimming cost V 5 bases and J 6 bases, with 13 bases left between them.

The chain links TRBV9 to TRBJ2-5; 11 bases fit TRBD2. The CDR3 runs 15 residues. The trim removed 4 bases at V and 2 bases at J, leaving 4 bases unmatched. Germline V gene data show CDR1 as SGDLS and CDR2 as YYNGEE. CDR3 in DNA: TGTGCCAGCAGCCCGACTAGCGGGATTCAAGAGACCCAGTACTTC. This encodes CASSPTSGIQETQYF.

CDR3 nucleotide sequence: TGTGCCAGCAGTTACTCGACGGGGGTCGAGCAGTACTTC. Translated, it gives CASSYSTGVEQYF. The V and J genes are TRBV6-2 or TRBV6-3 and TRBJ2-7; possibly TRBD2 for D (6 bases). Germline-derived CDR1 and CDR2 are MNHEY and SVGEGT. The V end was cut by 0 bases, the J end by 6 bases, with 9 bases between. The length of the CDR3 is 13 residues.

This chain connects TRBV10-3 to TRBJ2-1; 10 nucleotides align to TRBD1. CDR3 length equals 14 residues. The junction had 7 bases not matched to a gene; V was cut back by 6 bases and J by 8 bases. The germline V gene has CDR1 ENHRY and CDR2 SYGVKD. CDR3: CAIRGTGAVDEQFF. Written as DNA, the CDR3 is TGTGCCATCAGGGGGACAGGGGCCGTGGATGAGCAGTTCTTC.

This clonotype was counted many times. This chain uses TRBV10-3 with TRBJ2-1; weak D call: TRBD2 (5 bases). This CDR3 has 13 amino acids. V gave up 5 bases and J gave up 6 bases, with 11 bases separating them. Germline V lookup: CDR1 ENHRY, CDR2 SYGVKD. CDR3 loop: CAISSSAGNEQFF. The CDR3, as DNA: TGTGCCATCAGTTCCTCCGCGGGCAATGAGCAGTTCTTC.

The rearrangement joins TRBV30 to TRBJ2-3, with 14 positions matching TRBD2. Germline assignment: CDR1 GTSNPN and CDR2 SVGIG (reference sequence). This CDR3 has 19 residues. The V segment lost 3 bases and the J segment 5 bases; nucleotides outside the gene matches: 16. Here the CDR3 DNA reads TGTGCCTGGAGCGGCGCACCGGGACTAGCGGGGGCCCTGGGAGATACGCAGTATTTT. Translated, it gives CAWSGAPGLAGALGDTQYF.

This clonotype was recorded a few times. The V and J genes are TRBV6-1 and TRBJ1-2; the D is unclear. The V gene lost 5 bases and the J gene lost 6 bases, with 16 bases spanning the gap. The CDR3 has 14 amino acids. CDR1 and CDR2 (germline): MNHNS, SASEGT. CDR3 DNA: TGTGCCAGCAGTCGCTTTGGGAGTCCGGATGGCTACACCTTC. As protein: CASSRFGSPDGYTF.

V is TRBV6-2 or TRBV6-3 and J is TRBJ1-6, with no clear D. CDR3 length equals 13 residues. CDR1 and CDR2 (germline): MNHEY, SVGEGT. V was pared by 6 bases and J by 0 bases, with 3 bases between. The CDR3 DNA is TGTGCCAGCAGAGGCTCCTATAATTCACCCCTCCACTTT. Protein sequence: CASRGSYNSPLHF.

This clonotype has a handful of counts. This chain uses TRBV29-1 with TRBJ1-5, with D possibly matching TRBD1 (5 bases). The V end was cut by 6 bases, the J end by 0 bases, with 9 bases between. The CDR3 sequence is 13 residues long. Germline values: CDR1 SQVTM, CDR2 ANQGSEA. The CDR3: CSVLTDSNQPQHF. CDR3 bases: TGCAGCGTCCTGACAGATAGCAATCAGCCCCAGCATTTT. The full variable domain, its missing parts supplied by reference TRBV29-1 and TRBJ1-5, is SAVISQKPSRDICQRGTSLTIQCQVDSQVTMMFWYRQQPGQSLTLIATANQGSEATYESGFVIDKFPISRPNLTFSTLTVSNMSPEDSSIYLCSVLTDSNQPQHFGDGTRLSIL.

This chain links TRBV25-1 with TRBJ2-7; TRBD1 aligns across 7 bases. Germline V CDR1 and CDR2: MGHDK, SYGVNS. V dropped 6 bases and J dropped 6; count of bases not matched to a gene: 8. The CDR3 totals 13 residues. CDR3 residues: CASSDQNRGEQYF. The CDR3 DNA is TGTGCCAGCAGCGACCAAAACAGGGGCGAGCAGTACTTC.

The rearrangement links TRBV7-8 to TRBJ2-3; TRBD1 aligns across 10 bases. The V segment lost 2 bases and the J segment 6 bases; nucleotides outside the gene matches: 8. CDR3 length: 16 amino acids. Germline V gives CDR1 SGHVS, CDR2 FQNEAQ. The CDR3 region is CASSLMGDRGWDTQYF. The DNA of the CDR3 is TGTGCCAGCAGCTTAATGGGGGACAGGGGTTGGGATACGCAGTATTTT.

The V call is TRBV5-1, the J call TRBJ2-7; 8 bases are shared with TRBD2. Germline V lookup: CDR1 SGHRS, CDR2 YFSETQ. The CDR3 length is 16 residues. The ends lost 5 bases at V and 1 base at J; junction bases unmatched: 11. CDR3 residues: CASSDLFSGVSYEQYF. In DNA form, the CDR3 reads TGCGCCAGCAGTGATCTGTTTAGCGGGGTTTCCTACGAGCAGTACTTC.

The rearrangement links TRBV5-6 to TRBJ2-4; D gene unclear. The germline CDR1 and CDR2 sequences are SGHDT and YYEEEE. This CDR3 region has 16 residues. V shed 4 bases and J shed 1 base, with 15 bases lying between them. The chain's CDR3 is CASSPQREMAKNIQYF. In DNA, the CDR3 is TGTGCCAGCAGCCCCCAGCGAGAAATGGCCAAAAACATTCAGTACTTC. Looking up the rest from reference TRBV5-6 and TRBJ2-4 gives the full variable domain: DAGVTQSPTHLIKTRGQQVTLRCSPKSGHDTVSWYQQALGQGPQFIFQYYEEEERQRGNFPDRFSGHQFPNYSSELNVNALLLGDSALYLCASSPQREMAKNIQYFGAGTRLSVL.

This clonotype was found a few times. This chain joins TRBV6-1 and TRBJ2-7, with D tentatively TRBD2 (7 bases). This CDR3 spans 15 amino acids. Trimming shortened V by 11 bases and J by 3 bases, and 23 bases separated the two germline ends. Germline CDR1 MNHNS, CDR2 SASEGT. The chain's CDR3 is CAASLRGARFYEQYF. As DNA, the CDR3 is TGTGCCGCAAGCCTACGGGGGGCACGTTTCTACGAGCAGTACTTC.

J is TRBJ1-1 and V is TRBV4-1; 9 bases fit TRBD1. The CDR3 is made up of 16 amino acids. V trimming: 1 base; J trimming: 0 bases; junction bases outside the gene matches: 3. The germline V gene has CDR1 MGHRA and CDR2 YSYEKL. The CDR3 nucleotides read TGCGCCAGCAGCCAAGTACAGGGGGCCGTGAACACTGAAGCTTTCTTT. It yields the protein CASSQVQGAVNTEAFF.

The gene calls are TRBV7-9 and TRBJ1-1; D might be TRBD1 (6 bases). With 0 bases removed from V and 1 base from J, the gap between germline ends came to 9 bases. The germline V gene has CDR1 SEHNR and CDR2 FQNEAQ (reference sequence). The length of the CDR3 is 15 residues. Here the CDR3 reads CASSLAGAENTEAFF. The CDR3 DNA is TGTGCCAGCAGCTTAGCGGGGGCCGAGAACACTGAAGCTTTCTTT.

This clonotype was seen ten or more times. The chain joins TRBV7-8 to TRBJ2-3; TRBD2 aligns across 10 bases. This CDR3 has 18 residues. Germline V gene lookup returns CDR1 SGHVS and CDR2 FQNEAQ. Unmatched junction bases numbered 10, after V lost 2 bases and J lost 2 bases. The CDR3 region has the DNA TGTGCCAGCAGCTTATTGGCCTCGGGACTAGCGATCACAGATACGCAGTATTTT. Translated, it gives CASSLLASGLAITDTQYF.